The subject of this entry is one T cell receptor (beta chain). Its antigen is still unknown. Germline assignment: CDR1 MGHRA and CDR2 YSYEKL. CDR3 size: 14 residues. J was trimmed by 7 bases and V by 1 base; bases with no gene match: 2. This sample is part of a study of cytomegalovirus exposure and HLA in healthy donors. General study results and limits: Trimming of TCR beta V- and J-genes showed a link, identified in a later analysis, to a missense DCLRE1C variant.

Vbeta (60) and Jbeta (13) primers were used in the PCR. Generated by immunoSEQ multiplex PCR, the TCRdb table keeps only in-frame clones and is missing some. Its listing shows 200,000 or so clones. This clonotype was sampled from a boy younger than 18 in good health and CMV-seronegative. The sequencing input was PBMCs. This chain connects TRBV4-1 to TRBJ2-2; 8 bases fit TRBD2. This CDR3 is CASSQGRGVGELFF. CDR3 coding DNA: TGCGCCAGCAGCCAAGGGCGGGGGGTCGGGGAGCTGTTTTTT.